The 5 T cell receptor beta chains presented below share a single source sample, sequenced in a study of shared T cell receptors in the human thymus. The repertoire was sequenced with immunoSEQ multiplex PCR; TCRdb's copy has only in-frame clones and lacks some. The sample carries over 450,000 clones, about four fifths recorded once. Another study also made use of these data, one on human thymus T cells.

Sequenced material: thymocytes. These receptors came from a boy younger than two with a congenital heart defect.

This chain uses TRBV27 with TRBJ2-7; 7 bases fit TRBD2. Germline V CDR1 and CDR2: MNHEY, SMNVEV (reference sequence). The CDR3 has 15 amino acids. The ends lost 2 bases at V and 2 bases at J; junction bases unmatched: 6. CDR3 protein: CASSLQSGMAYEQYF. DNA of the CDR3: TGTGCCAGCAGTTTACAAAGCGGGATGGCCTACGAGCAGTACTTC.

V gene TRBV28 combines with J gene TRBJ2-4; 12 bases line up with TRBD1. CDR1 is MDHEN, CDR2 SYDVKM, per germline. With 6 bases clipped from V and 3 bases from J, the junction kept 12 bases outside the gene matches. The CDR3 runs to 18 residues. CDR3 DNA sequence: TGTGCCAGCAGGACCGGGACAGGGGGCTTATTCGACAAAAACATTCAGTACTTC. It specifies CASRTGTGGLFDKNIQYF. The variable domain in full, completed from reference TRBV28 and TRBJ2-4, reads DVKVTQSSRYLVKRTGEKVFLECVQDMDHENMFWYRQDPGLGLRLIYFSYDVKMKEKGDIPEGYSVSREKKERFSLILESASTNQTSMYLCASRTGTGGLFDKNIQYFGAGTRLSVL.

The genes are TRBV7-9 and TRBJ2-5, with D possibly TRBD2 on 6 matching bases. This CDR3 comprises 17 residues. The V gene's germline CDR1 is SEHNR and CDR2 FQNEAQ (reference sequence). With 6 bases removed from V and 3 bases from J, the gap between germline ends came to 23 bases. CDR3 loop: CASRRNPTPGVKETQYF. CDR3 in DNA: TGTGCCAGCAGGCGCAATCCGACGCCGGGGGTGAAAGAGACCCAGTACTTC.

The rearrangement links TRBV6-6 to TRBJ2-7; 9 nucleotides line up with TRBD2. J was trimmed by 2 bases and V by 7 bases; bases with no gene match: 9. CDR3 length equals 15 residues. Per germline, CDR1 MNHNY and CDR2 SVGAGI (reference sequence). The CDR3 DNA reads TGTGCCAGCATCGCCCGGACTAGCGCTACCTACGAGCAGTACTTC. Encoded protein: CASIARTSATYEQYF.

This clone has a handful of counts. The J gene is TRBJ2-7, the V gene TRBV5-6; the match to TRBD2 covers 11 bases. The CDR3 totals 15 residues. V was clipped by 2 bases and J by 5 bases; unmatched bases: 6. From germline, CDR1 is SGHDT and CDR2 YYEEEE. CDR3 bases: TGTGCCAGCAGCTTTAGCGGGAGGGCCCTAAACGAGCAGTACTTC. Protein: CASSFSGRALNEQYF.